One and the same sample provided the 6 T cell receptor beta chains below, sequenced in a study of CD8 T cells in Susac syndrome. RNA amounts of about 0.5 to 1 ug underwent reverse transcription with random hexamers. TCRdb recomputed calls from the immunoSEQ multiplex PCR reads with MiXCR, one row per CDR3 protein. The table includes about 120,000 distinct CDR3 sequences, under 95% detected once. The source material was CD8+ T cells from PBMCs. These receptor sequences come from a human donor in good health.

The genes are TRBV3-1 and TRBJ2-1, with D possibly matching TRBD1 (5 bases). CDR1 LGHDT and CDR2 YNNKEL come from the germline V gene (reference sequence). The CDR3 loop spans 15 amino acids. Trimming took 1 base from V and 5 from J, leaving 12 bases between them. The CDR3 DNA is TGTGCCAGCAGCCAAGCGGGCAGGGAAAACAATGAGCAGTTCTTC. Protein: CASSQAGRENNEQFF.

The chain combines TRBV28 with TRBJ2-5; tentative D call: TRBD2 (5 bases). The CDR3 is 15 amino acids. V shed 5 bases and J shed 5 bases, with 18 bases lying between them. Germline CDR1 and CDR2: MDHEN and SYDVKM. The CDR3 protein is CASSLTSPGSETQYF. CDR3 DNA sequence: TGTGCCAGCAGTCTCACTAGTCCCGGGTCGGAGACCCAGTACTTC.

The sample holds one count of this clonotype. This chain joins TRBV30 and TRBJ2-1; no clear D. In germline, CDR1 is GTSNPN, CDR2 SVGIG (reference sequence). The CDR3 has 12 residues. Deletions cut 0 bases from V and 8 bases from J, with 8 bases between. CDR3 sequence (DNA): TGTGCCTGGAGTGTAGGGCCTGATGAGCAGTTCTTC. It specifies CAWSVGPDEQFF.

The chain joins TRBV7-2 to TRBJ1-1; tentatively, D is TRBD1 (5 bases). Per germline, CDR1 SGHTA and CDR2 FQGNSA. Trimming took off 3 bases at V and 0 bases at J, with 20 bases between the two ends. CDR3 length equals 18 residues. The CDR3 region is CASSLSPASGALNTEAFF. The CDR3 DNA follows: TGTGCCAGCAGCTTGTCCCCCGCCTCCGGGGCCCTGAACACTGAAGCTTTCTTT.

CDR3 sequence (DNA): TGCAGCGTGCGGGGGACGGGCTATGGCTACACCTTC. It codes for CSVRGTGYGYTF. The chain couples TRBV29-1 to TRBJ1-2; possibly TRBD1 for D (5 bases). V lost 6 bases to trimming and J lost 4 bases, with 12 bases between them. The CDR3 has 12 residues. Germline CDR1 and CDR2: SQVTM and ANQGSEA.

The CDR3 spells CASSSTSGGAGDTQYF. The CDR3 nucleotides read TGTGCCAGCAGCTCGACTAGCGGGGGGGCCGGGGATACGCAGTATTTT. The chain employs TRBV7-2 and TRBJ2-3; 14 bases align to TRBD2. The J segment lost 6 bases and the V segment lost 4 bases, leaving 6 bases of the junction unmatched. Germline V gene sequence: CDR1 SGHTA, CDR2 FQGNSA. This CDR3 contains 16 residues.